This T cell receptor beta chain emerged from a study of T cell repertoires in cytomegalovirus infection. Whole-study context: Public TCR beta signature analysis indicated the presence of both CMV infection and matching HLA type.

TCRdb redid the calling of the reads with MiXCR, one entry per CDR3 protein. This table holds roughly 230,000 distinct CDR3 sequences, under 8.5% found once. This clonotype showed up many times. The CDR3 has 17 residues. Germline CDR1 is SGHTA and CDR2 is FQGNSA. Trimming cost V 1 base and J 5 bases, with 21 bases left between them. The genes are TRBV7-2 and TRBJ2-7, with D possibly matching TRBD2 (5 bases). This TCR was sampled from a human donor in good health (CMV status not recorded). Some clones in this sample may be carry-over from other donors' samples. The source material was PBMCs. The chain's CDR3 is CASSLDGEMGFRDEQYF. The CDR3 nucleotides read TGTGCCAGCAGCTTAGATGGGGAGATGGGTTTTCGGGACGAGCAGTACTTC.